These T cell receptor beta chains were read from a single sample in a study of response to subunit inactivated influenza vaccine. TCRdb called the RT-PCR reads again in MiXCR, with one record for every CDR3 protein. The data show 750,000 to 850,000 distinct CDR3 sequences, about 18% seen once. The sample consisted of PBMCs from blood, taken 5 days after vaccination. These receptors were obtained from a man aged 45-65 years who received an inactivated influenza vaccine. Both conserved end residues are part of each CDR3. The order of the fields is D gene, J gene, V gene, clone size, CDR3 DNA, CDR3 protein. A D gene is named only where the DNA matches it firmly. Not all rows give a size; the values are once, few, many and, for expanded clones, a class.

D gene: TRBD2; J gene: TRBJ2-5; V gene: TRBV12-3/TRBV12-4; clone size: few; CDR3 DNA: TGTGCCAGCAGTTTCGGGGGGAGCTTAAGGGAGACCCAGTACTTC; CDR3 protein: CASSFGGSLRETQYF
D gene: TRBD2; J gene: TRBJ2-1; V gene: TRBV24-1; clone size: NA; CDR3 DNA: TGTGCCACCAGTACAGCGGGGGGTGAGCAGTTCTTC; CDR3 protein: CATSTAGGEQFF
D gene: TRBD1; J gene: TRBJ2-2; V gene: TRBV27; clone size: few; CDR3 DNA: TGTGCCAGCAGTTTATTGGGACAGGGGGGCACCGGGGAGCTGTTTTTT; CDR3 protein: CASSLLGQGGTGELFF
D gene: TRBD1; J gene: TRBJ2-1; V gene: TRBV29-1; clone size: few; CDR3 DNA: TGCAGCGCTTCTCCTGGGACAGGGCCCTACAATGAGCAGTTCTTC; CDR3 protein: CSASPGTGPYNEQFF
D gene: TRBD1; J gene: TRBJ1-1; V gene: TRBV12-3/TRBV12-4; clone size: many; CDR3 DNA: TGTGCCAGCAGTTTTAGAAGCAGGGGGGCTGAAGCTTTCTTT; CDR3 protein: CASSFRSRGAEAFF
D gene: TRBD2; J gene: TRBJ2-5; V gene: TRBV7-2; clone size: few; CDR3 DNA: TGTGCCAGCAGCTTACTAGCGGGGGCCCGGGGGATGACCCAGTACTTC; CDR3 protein: CASSLLAGARGMTQYF
D gene: TRBD2; J gene: TRBJ2-7; V gene: TRBV4-2; clone size: NA; CDR3 DNA: TGTGCCAGCAGCCAAGATACTAGCGGGCTCTACGAGCAGTACTTC; CDR3 protein: CASSQDTSGLYEQYF
D gene: NA; J gene: TRBJ1-5; V gene: TRBV28; clone size: once; CDR3 DNA: TGTGCCAGCAGTTTAGGACGGGGGAGGGTCCAGCCCCAGCATTTT; CDR3 protein: CASSLGRGRVQPQHF
D gene: NA; J gene: TRBJ1-2; V gene: TRBV7-9; clone size: NA; CDR3 DNA: TGTGCCAGCAGATATGGAGGGGGGTCCGGATATGGCTACACCTTC; CDR3 protein: CASRYGGGSGYGYTF
D gene: NA; J gene: TRBJ1-6; V gene: TRBV6-1; clone size: NA; CDR3 DNA: TGTGCCAGCAGGATGGACAGCTCCTATAATTCACCCCTCCACTTT; CDR3 protein: CASRMDSSYNSPLHF
D gene: NA; J gene: TRBJ1-6; V gene: TRBV7-2; clone size: NA; CDR3 DNA: TGTGCCAGCAGCCCCCGGGACCCAAAAGGGTCACCCCTCCACTTT; CDR3 protein: CASSPRDPKGSPLHF
D gene: TRBD2; J gene: TRBJ2-3; V gene: TRBV7-2; clone size: once; CDR3 DNA: TGTGCCAGCAGCCGCCTAGCGGGGGGACTGAGCACAGATACGCAGTATTTT; CDR3 protein: CASSRLAGGLSTDTQYF
D gene: TRBD1; J gene: TRBJ2-7; V gene: TRBV7-9; clone size: NA; CDR3 DNA: TGTGCCAGCAGCCTCGACAGGGCGACCGAGCAGTACTTC; CDR3 protein: CASSLDRATEQYF
D gene: NA; J gene: TRBJ2-3; V gene: TRBV7-9; clone size: NA; CDR3 DNA: TGTGCCAGCAGCCCTTCTCTCGGCCGCTCTAGCACAGATACGCAGTATTTT; CDR3 protein: CASSPSLGRSSTDTQYF
D gene: NA; J gene: TRBJ1-1; V gene: TRBV6-5; clone size: NA; CDR3 DNA: TGTGCCAGCAGTTACCGAATAAGGGCCGCTGAAGCTTTCTTT; CDR3 protein: CASSYRIRAAEAFF
D gene: NA; J gene: TRBJ2-3; V gene: TRBV27; clone size: few; CDR3 DNA: TGTGCCAGCAGTCTTGGACGGGCTCTGGGAGATACGCAGTATTTT; CDR3 protein: CASSLGRALGDTQYF
D gene: TRBD1; J gene: TRBJ2-3; V gene: TRBV6-2/TRBV6-3; clone size: NA; CDR3 DNA: TGTGCCAGCAGCCTCCCGGGGACAGGAATCACAGATACGCAGTATTTT; CDR3 protein: CASSLPGTGITDTQYF
D gene: TRBD2; J gene: TRBJ2-1; V gene: TRBV20-1; clone size: many; CDR3 DNA: TGCAGTGCTAGAGGGAGCGGGGGGGCGTACAATGAGCAGTTCTTC; CDR3 protein: CSARGSGGAYNEQFF
D gene: NA; J gene: TRBJ2-5; V gene: TRBV4-2; clone size: NA; CDR3 DNA: TGTGCCAGCAGCCTCACCCTGGGCCAAGAGACCCAGTACTTC; CDR3 protein: CASSLTLGQETQYF
D gene: TRBD1; J gene: TRBJ2-7; V gene: TRBV10-3; clone size: many; CDR3 DNA: TGTGCCACCACGGGACAGGGAGTATACGAGCAGTACTTC; CDR3 protein: CATTGQGVYEQYF
D gene: NA; J gene: TRBJ2-2; V gene: TRBV15; clone size: NA; CDR3 DNA: TGTGCCACCAGCAGAGACAGGCTTCCCGCCGGGGAGCTGTTTTTT; CDR3 protein: CATSRDRLPAGELFF
D gene: TRBD2; J gene: TRBJ2-3; V gene: TRBV29-1; clone size: few; CDR3 DNA: TGCAGCGTGTACGGGACTAGCGCAGATACGCAGTATTTT; CDR3 protein: CSVYGTSADTQYF
D gene: NA; J gene: TRBJ2-7; V gene: TRBV4-3; clone size: NA; CDR3 DNA: TGCGCCAGCAGCCAAATGAAGGGGGCCTACGAGCAGTACTTC; CDR3 protein: CASSQMKGAYEQYF
D gene: TRBD1; J gene: TRBJ2-5; V gene: TRBV4-2; clone size: few; CDR3 DNA: TGTGCCAGCAGCCCTAACCGGGACAGGGGGCGACAGTACCAAGAGACCCAGTACTTC; CDR3 protein: CASSPNRDRGRQYQETQYF
D gene: NA; J gene: TRBJ2-7; V gene: TRBV4-3; clone size: many; CDR3 DNA: TGCGCCAGCAGCCAAGACACCGGGACGTCAACCTACGAGCAGTACTTC; CDR3 protein: CASSQDTGTSTYEQYF
D gene: TRBD2; J gene: TRBJ2-1; V gene: TRBV27; clone size: few; CDR3 DNA: TGTGCCAGCAGTCCACCGGGACTAGGGTCCAATGAGCAGTTCTTC; CDR3 protein: CASSPPGLGSNEQFF
D gene: NA; J gene: TRBJ2-5; V gene: TRBV12-3/TRBV12-4; clone size: NA; CDR3 DNA: TGTGCCAGCAGTTCCCTTGGGTACGAGGGGACCCAGTACTTC; CDR3 protein: CASSSLGYEGTQYF
D gene: TRBD2; J gene: TRBJ2-5; V gene: TRBV10-2; clone size: NA; CDR3 DNA: TGCGCCAGCATATTAGCGGGGGCTCGCGTAGAGACCCAGTACTTC; CDR3 protein: CASILAGARVETQYF
D gene: NA; J gene: TRBJ2-5; V gene: TRBV7-9; clone size: NA; CDR3 DNA: TGTGCCAGCAGCTTAGAAGGCCGACACACGGTCCAGTACTTC; CDR3 protein: CASSLEGRHTVQYF
D gene: NA; J gene: TRBJ2-5; V gene: TRBV4-3; clone size: few; CDR3 DNA: TGCGCCAGCAGCCTCTCGTGGGCTGACGGCAGGGAGACCCAGTACTTC; CDR3 protein: CASSLSWADGRETQYF
D gene: NA; J gene: TRBJ1-1; V gene: TRBV20-1; clone size: few; CDR3 DNA: TGCAGTGCTAGAGATTCTGTAAGGGGCGGGGGCACTGAAGCTTTCTTT; CDR3 protein: CSARDSVRGGGTEAFF
D gene: NA; J gene: TRBJ2-1; V gene: TRBV6-5; clone size: NA; CDR3 DNA: TGTGCCAGCAGTTACAGATTTGACGAGGGTTTCCTAGGCAATGAGCAGTTCTTC; CDR3 protein: CASSYRFDEGFLGNEQFF
D gene: NA; J gene: TRBJ2-1; V gene: TRBV12-3/TRBV12-4; clone size: many; CDR3 DNA: TGTGCCAGCAGCCCCACTAGGTTCTCCTACAATGAGCAGTTCTTC; CDR3 protein: CASSPTRFSYNEQFF
D gene: NA; J gene: TRBJ1-4; V gene: TRBV7-9; clone size: NA; CDR3 DNA: TGTGCCAGCAGCTTGGGGGGGAGACTGTTTTTT; CDR3 protein: CASSLGGRLFF
D gene: NA; J gene: TRBJ2-7; V gene: TRBV6-1; clone size: few; CDR3 DNA: TGTGCCAGCAGTCAGACCAGGGGGGCCAAGTACGAGCAGTACTTC; CDR3 protein: CASSQTRGAKYEQYF
D gene: TRBD2; J gene: TRBJ2-1; V gene: TRBV6-2/TRBV6-3; clone size: few; CDR3 DNA: TGTGCCAGCAGTCTACTAGCGCCTAGCTCCTACAATGAGCAGTTCTTC; CDR3 protein: CASSLLAPSSYNEQFF
D gene: NA; J gene: TRBJ2-5; V gene: TRBV5-6; clone size: many; CDR3 DNA: TGTGCCAGCAGCTATCGGGGTAGAGAGACCCAGTACTTC; CDR3 protein: CASSYRGRETQYF
D gene: TRBD1; J gene: TRBJ2-7; V gene: TRBV30; clone size: NA; CDR3 DNA: TGTGCCAACGACAGGGGCTACGAGCAGTACTTC; CDR3 protein: CANDRGYEQYF
D gene: TRBD1; J gene: TRBJ2-3; V gene: TRBV4-1; clone size: NA; CDR3 DNA: TGCGCCAGCAGATTTGGACAGGGAGCAGATACGCAGTATTTT; CDR3 protein: CASRFGQGADTQYF
D gene: NA; J gene: TRBJ2-1; V gene: TRBV7-9; clone size: NA; CDR3 DNA: TGTGCCAGCAGCCTGGGTATGGGGTCCTACAATGAGCAGTTCTTC; CDR3 protein: CASSLGMGSYNEQFF
D gene: NA; J gene: TRBJ2-1; V gene: TRBV9; clone size: NA; CDR3 DNA: TGTGCCAGCAGCCCTTCCTCGGGATCCTACAATGAGCAGTTCTTC; CDR3 protein: CASSPSSGSYNEQFF
D gene: TRBD1; J gene: TRBJ1-5; V gene: TRBV12-3/TRBV12-4; clone size: NA; CDR3 DNA: TGTGCCAGCAGTTTAGCCGGGACAGGGGATCAGCCCCAGCATTTT; CDR3 protein: CASSLAGTGDQPQHF
D gene: NA; J gene: TRBJ2-3; V gene: TRBV12-3/TRBV12-4; clone size: NA; CDR3 DNA: TGTGCCTCTACACCGGGAGTACTAGCAGTAGATACGCAGTATTTT; CDR3 protein: CASTPGVLAVDTQYF
D gene: NA; J gene: TRBJ2-1; V gene: TRBV5-1; clone size: many; CDR3 DNA: TGCGCCAGCAGCTCGACCAGTCCTCGCAATGAGCAGTTCTTC; CDR3 protein: CASSSTSPRNEQFF
D gene: NA; J gene: TRBJ2-5; V gene: TRBV5-1; clone size: NA; CDR3 DNA: TGCGCCAGCAGCTCTGCCGCAGGGTCCGAGACCCAGTACTTC; CDR3 protein: CASSSAAGSETQYF
D gene: NA; J gene: TRBJ2-7; V gene: TRBV28; clone size: few; CDR3 DNA: TGTGCCAGCAGGGTCAATACTTACGAGCAGTACTTC; CDR3 protein: CASRVNTYEQYF
D gene: NA; J gene: TRBJ1-1; V gene: TRBV7-6; clone size: few; CDR3 DNA: TGTGCCAGCAGCCTCCAGACGGTGAACACTGAAGCTTTCTTT; CDR3 protein: CASSLQTVNTEAFF
D gene: TRBD2; J gene: TRBJ2-7; V gene: TRBV27; clone size: few; CDR3 DNA: TGTGCCAGCAGTTTATCGGCTAGCGGAGCCTACGAGCAGTACTTC; CDR3 protein: CASSLSASGAYEQYF
D gene: TRBD2; J gene: TRBJ2-7; V gene: TRBV7-2; clone size: many; CDR3 DNA: TGTGCCAGCAGCCCCCTAGGCGGGAGGGTGTCCTACGAGCAGTACTTC; CDR3 protein: CASSPLGGRVSYEQYF
D gene: TRBD1; J gene: TRBJ1-5; V gene: TRBV20-1; clone size: few; CDR3 DNA: TGCAGTGCTCAAGGACAGGTTCATCAGCCCCAGCATTTT; CDR3 protein: CSAQGQVHQPQHF
D gene: NA; J gene: TRBJ2-7; V gene: TRBV7-6; clone size: NA; CDR3 DNA: TGTGCCAGCAGCTTCCAACCCCCGGGGGTCCGCTCCTACGAGCAGTACTTC; CDR3 protein: CASSFQPPGVRSYEQYF